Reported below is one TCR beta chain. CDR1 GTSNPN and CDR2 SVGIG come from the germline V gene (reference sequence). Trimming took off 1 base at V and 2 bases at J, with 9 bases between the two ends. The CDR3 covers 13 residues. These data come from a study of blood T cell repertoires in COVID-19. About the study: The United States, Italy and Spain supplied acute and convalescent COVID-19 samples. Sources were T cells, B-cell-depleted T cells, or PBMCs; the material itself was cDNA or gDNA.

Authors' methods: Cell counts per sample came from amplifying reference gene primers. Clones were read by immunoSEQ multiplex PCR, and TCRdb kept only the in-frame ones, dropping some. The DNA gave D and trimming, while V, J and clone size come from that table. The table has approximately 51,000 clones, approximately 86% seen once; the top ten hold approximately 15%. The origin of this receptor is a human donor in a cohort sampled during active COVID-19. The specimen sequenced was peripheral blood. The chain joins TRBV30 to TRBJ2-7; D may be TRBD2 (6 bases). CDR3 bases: TGTGCCTGGAGTGGGAGGGAAGCCTACGAGCAGTACTTC. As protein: CAWSGREAYEQYF.